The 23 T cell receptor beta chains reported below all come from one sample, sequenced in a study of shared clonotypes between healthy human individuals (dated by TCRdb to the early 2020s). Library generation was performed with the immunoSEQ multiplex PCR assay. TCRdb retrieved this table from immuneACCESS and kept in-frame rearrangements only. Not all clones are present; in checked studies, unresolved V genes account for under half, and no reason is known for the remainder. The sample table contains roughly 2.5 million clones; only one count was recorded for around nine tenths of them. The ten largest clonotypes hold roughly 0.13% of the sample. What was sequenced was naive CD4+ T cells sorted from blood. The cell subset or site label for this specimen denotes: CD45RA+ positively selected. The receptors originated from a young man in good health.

CDR3 sequence (DNA): TGTGCCAGTACTGCGCAGGGAGAGACCCAGTACTTC. Its translation: CASTAQGETQYF. The V gene is TRBV19, the J gene TRBJ2-5; weak D call: TRBD1 (5 bases). The V and J ends lost 7 bases and 4 bases respectively, with 10 bases between them. Germline V gene data show CDR1 as LNHDA and CDR2 as SQIVND (reference sequence). This CDR3 contains 12 residues.

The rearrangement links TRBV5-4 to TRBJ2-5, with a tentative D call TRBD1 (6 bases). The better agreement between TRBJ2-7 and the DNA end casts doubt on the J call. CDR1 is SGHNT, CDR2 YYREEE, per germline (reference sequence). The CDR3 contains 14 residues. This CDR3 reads CASSLRDKSYEQYF. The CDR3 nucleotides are TGTGCCAGCAGCCTCCGGGACAAGTCCTACGAGCAGTACTTC.

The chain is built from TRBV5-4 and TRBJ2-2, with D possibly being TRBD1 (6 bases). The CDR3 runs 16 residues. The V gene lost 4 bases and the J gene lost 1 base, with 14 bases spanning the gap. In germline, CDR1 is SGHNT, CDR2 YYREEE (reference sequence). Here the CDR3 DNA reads TGTGCCAGCAGCCTAAGCTCGACAGGGAACACCGGGGAGCTGTTTTTT. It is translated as CASSLSSTGNTGELFF.

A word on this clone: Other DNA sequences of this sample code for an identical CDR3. CDR3 DNA sequence: TGTGCCAGCAGTGAGGGGCAGAACTACGAGCAGTACTTC. Protein sequence: CASSEGQNYEQYF. The genes are TRBV6-1 and TRBJ2-7, with a tentative D call TRBD1 (5 bases). In germline, CDR1 is MNHNS, CDR2 SASEGT. The germline V and J ends were trimmed by 3 bases and 3 bases, with 9 bases remaining between them. The CDR3 runs to 13 residues.

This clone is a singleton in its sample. CDR3 in DNA: TGTGCCATCAGTGATCGCAACCAGGGGGGTATTAGCAATCAGCCCCAGCATTTT. Translated, it gives CAISDRNQGGISNQPQHF. J is TRBJ1-5 and V is TRBV10-3; 7 bases align to TRBD1. Germline-derived CDR1 and CDR2 are ENHRY and SYGVKD. The CDR3 has 18 residues. With V trimmed by 3 bases and J by 0 bases, 11 bases remained unmatched.

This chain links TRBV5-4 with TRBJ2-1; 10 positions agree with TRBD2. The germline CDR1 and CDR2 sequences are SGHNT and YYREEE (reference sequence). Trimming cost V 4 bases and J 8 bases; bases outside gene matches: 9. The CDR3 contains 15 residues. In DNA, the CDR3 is TGTGCCAGCAGCAGGGAGCGGGGGGGCCGGGATGAGCAGTTCTTC. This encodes CASSRERGGRDEQFF.

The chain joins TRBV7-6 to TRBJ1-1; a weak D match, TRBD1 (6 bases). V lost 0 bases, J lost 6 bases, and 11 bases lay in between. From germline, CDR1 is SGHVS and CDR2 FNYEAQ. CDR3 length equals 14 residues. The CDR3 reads CASSLAEGGPEAFF. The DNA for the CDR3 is TGTGCCAGCAGCTTAGCCGAGGGGGGGCCTGAAGCTTTCTTT.

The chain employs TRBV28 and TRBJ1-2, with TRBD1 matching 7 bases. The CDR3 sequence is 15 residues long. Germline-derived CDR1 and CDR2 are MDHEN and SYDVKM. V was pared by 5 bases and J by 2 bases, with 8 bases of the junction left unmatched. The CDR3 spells CASSPGQAINYGYTF. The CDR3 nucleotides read TGTGCCAGCAGTCCAGGACAGGCGATAAACTATGGCTACACCTTC.

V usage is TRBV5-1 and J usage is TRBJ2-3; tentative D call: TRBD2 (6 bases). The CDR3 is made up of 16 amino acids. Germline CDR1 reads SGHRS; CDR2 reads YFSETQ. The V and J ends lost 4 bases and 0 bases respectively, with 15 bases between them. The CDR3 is CASSIPTGTSTDTQYF. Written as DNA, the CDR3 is TGCGCCAGCAGCATCCCGACTGGGACTAGCACAGATACGCAGTATTTT. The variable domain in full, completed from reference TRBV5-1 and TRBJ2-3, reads KAGVTQTPRYLIKTRGQQVTLSCSPISGHRSVSWYQQTPGQGLQFLFEYFSETQRNKGNFPGRFSGRQFSNSRSEMNVSTLELGDSALYLCASSIPTGTSTDTQYFGPGTRLTVL.

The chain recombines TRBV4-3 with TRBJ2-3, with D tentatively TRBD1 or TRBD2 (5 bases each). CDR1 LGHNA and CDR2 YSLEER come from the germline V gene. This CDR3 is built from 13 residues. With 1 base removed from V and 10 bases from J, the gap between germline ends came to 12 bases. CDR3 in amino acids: CASSQAQSGPQYF. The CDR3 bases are TGCGCCAGCAGCCAAGCCCAATCGGGGCCGCAGTATTTT.

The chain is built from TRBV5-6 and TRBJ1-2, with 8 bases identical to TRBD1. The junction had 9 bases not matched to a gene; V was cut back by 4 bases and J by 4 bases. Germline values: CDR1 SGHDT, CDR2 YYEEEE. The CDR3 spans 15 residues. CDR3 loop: CASSRTLGQAYGYTF. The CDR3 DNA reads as TGTGCCAGCAGCCGTACCCTGGGACAGGCCTATGGCTACACCTTC.

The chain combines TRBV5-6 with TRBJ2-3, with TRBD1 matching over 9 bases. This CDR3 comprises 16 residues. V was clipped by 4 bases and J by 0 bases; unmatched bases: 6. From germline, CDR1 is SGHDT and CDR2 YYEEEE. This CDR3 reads CASSAGQGLSTDTQYF. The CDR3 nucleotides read TGTGCCAGCAGCGCCGGACAGGGGCTGAGCACAGATACGCAGTATTTT.

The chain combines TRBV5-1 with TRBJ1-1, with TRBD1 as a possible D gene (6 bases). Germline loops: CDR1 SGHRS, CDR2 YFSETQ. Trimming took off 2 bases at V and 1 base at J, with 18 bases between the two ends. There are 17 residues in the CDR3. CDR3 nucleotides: TGCGCCAGCAGCTTTAGGCAGGGGCGTGTGGGGAACACTGAAGCTTTCTTT. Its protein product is CASSFRQGRVGNTEAFF.

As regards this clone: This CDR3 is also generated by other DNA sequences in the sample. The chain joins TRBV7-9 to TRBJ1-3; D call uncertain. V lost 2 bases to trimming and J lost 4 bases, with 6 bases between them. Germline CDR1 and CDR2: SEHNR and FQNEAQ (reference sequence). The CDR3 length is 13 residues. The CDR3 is CASSLPPGNTIYF. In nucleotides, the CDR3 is TGTGCCAGCAGCTTACCCCCGGGAAACACCATATATTTT.

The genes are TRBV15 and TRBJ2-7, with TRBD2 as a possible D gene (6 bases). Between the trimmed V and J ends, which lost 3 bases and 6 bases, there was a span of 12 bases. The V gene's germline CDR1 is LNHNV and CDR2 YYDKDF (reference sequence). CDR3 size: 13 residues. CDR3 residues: CATSRNPGSEQYF. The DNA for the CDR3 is TGTGCCACCAGCAGGAACCCCGGGAGCGAGCAGTACTTC.

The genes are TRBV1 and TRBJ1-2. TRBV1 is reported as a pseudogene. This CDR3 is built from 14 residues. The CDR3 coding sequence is TGCACCAGCAGCCAGCAAAAGGGTAAGGATGGCTACACCTTC. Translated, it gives CTSSQQKGKDGYTF.

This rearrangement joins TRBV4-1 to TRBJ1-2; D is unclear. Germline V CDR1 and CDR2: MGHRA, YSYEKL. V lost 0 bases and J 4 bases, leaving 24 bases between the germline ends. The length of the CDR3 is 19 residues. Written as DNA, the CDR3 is TGCGCCAGCAGCCAAGAAGAGGGAGGGTTGAGGACTCTCCTCTATGGCTACACCTTC. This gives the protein CASSQEEGGLRTLLYGYTF.

The CDR3 region has the DNA TGTGCCAGCAGCGTAGGCCTAGCTTCGGACACCGGGGAGCTGTTTTTT. It translates to CASSVGLASDTGELFF. This chain joins TRBV9 and TRBJ2-2, with D tentatively TRBD2 (5 bases). Deletions cut 0 bases from V and 3 bases from J, with 12 bases between. This CDR3 comprises 16 residues. Germline-derived CDR1 and CDR2 are SGDLS and YYNGEE.

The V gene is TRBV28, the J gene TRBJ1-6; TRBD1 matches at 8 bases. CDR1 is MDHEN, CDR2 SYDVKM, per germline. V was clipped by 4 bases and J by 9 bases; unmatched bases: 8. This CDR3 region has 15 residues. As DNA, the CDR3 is TGTGCCAGCAGTTCTCATGGACAGGGCGGTTCACCCCTCCACTTT. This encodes CASSSHGQGGSPLHF.

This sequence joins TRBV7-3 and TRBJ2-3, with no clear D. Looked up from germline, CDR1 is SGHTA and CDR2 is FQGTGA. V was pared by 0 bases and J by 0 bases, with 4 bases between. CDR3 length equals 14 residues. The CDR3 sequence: CASSLTLSTDTQYF. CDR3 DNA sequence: TGTGCCAGCAGCTTAACGTTGAGCACAGATACGCAGTATTTT.

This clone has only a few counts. CDR3 protein: CASSLTSSGYTEAFF. The CDR3 DNA reads TGTGCCAGCAGCTTAACGAGCAGCGGATACACTGAAGCTTTCTTT. The rearrangement joins TRBV7-3 to TRBJ1-1; D is uncertain. The ends were cut back, 0 bases at V and 3 bases at J, with 11 bases in the middle. The germline V gene encodes CDR1 SGHTA and CDR2 FQGTGA. The CDR3 runs to 15 residues.

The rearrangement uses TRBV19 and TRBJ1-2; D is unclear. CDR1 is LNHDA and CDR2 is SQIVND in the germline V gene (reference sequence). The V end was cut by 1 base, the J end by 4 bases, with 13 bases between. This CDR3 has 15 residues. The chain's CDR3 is CASSIGSPGGYGYTF. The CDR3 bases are TGTGCCAGTAGTATAGGGAGCCCGGGAGGCTATGGCTACACCTTC.

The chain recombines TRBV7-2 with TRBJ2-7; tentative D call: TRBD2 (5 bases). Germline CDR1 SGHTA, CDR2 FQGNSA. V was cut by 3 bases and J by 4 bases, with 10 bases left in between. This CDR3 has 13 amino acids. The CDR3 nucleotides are TGTGCCAGCAGCTTGCCGAGACTATACGAGCAGTACTTC. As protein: CASSLPRLYEQYF.